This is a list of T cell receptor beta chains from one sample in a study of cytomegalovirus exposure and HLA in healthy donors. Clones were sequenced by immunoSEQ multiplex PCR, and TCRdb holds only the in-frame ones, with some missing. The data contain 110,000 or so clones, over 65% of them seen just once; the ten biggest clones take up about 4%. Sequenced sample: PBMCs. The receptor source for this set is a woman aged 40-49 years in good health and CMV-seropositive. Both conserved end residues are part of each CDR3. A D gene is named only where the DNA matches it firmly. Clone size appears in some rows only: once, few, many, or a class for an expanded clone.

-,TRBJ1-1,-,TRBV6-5,CASSYGGGNTEAFF,TGTGCCAGCAGTTACGGGGGAGGGAACACTGAAGCTTTCTTT
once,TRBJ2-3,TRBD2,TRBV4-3,CASSQETSGYTDTQYF,TGCGCCAGCAGCCAAGAGACTAGCGGGTACACAGATACGCAGTATTTT
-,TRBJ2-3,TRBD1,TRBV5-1,CASTQGTGGWDTQYF,TGCGCCAGCACTCAAGGGACAGGGGGCTGGGATACGCAGTATTTT
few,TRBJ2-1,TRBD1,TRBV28,CASSFRQGRFYNEQFF,TGTGCCAGCAGTTTCCGACAGGGTAGGTTCTACAATGAGCAGTTCTTC
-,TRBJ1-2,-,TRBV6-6,CASSYTNTDGYTF,TGTGCCAGCAGCTACACGAACACAGATGGCTACACCTTC
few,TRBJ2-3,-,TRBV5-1,CASSLAAGAGTDTQYF,TGCGCCAGCAGCTTGGCCGCGGGGGCTGGCACAGATACGCAGTATTTT
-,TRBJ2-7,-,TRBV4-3,CASSPLATGGFYEQYF,TGCGCCAGCAGCCCCCTCGCGACGGGGGGCTTCTACGAGCAGTACTTC
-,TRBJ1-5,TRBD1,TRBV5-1,CASSPGQSQPQHF,TGCGCCAGCAGCCCGGGACAGTCCCAGCCCCAGCATTTT
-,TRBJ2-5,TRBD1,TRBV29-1,CSVEVPGQAAETQYF,TGCAGCGTTGAAGTTCCCGGACAGGCGGCAGAGACCCAGTACTTC
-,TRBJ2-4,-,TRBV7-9,CASSLGGGNIQYF,TGTGCCAGCAGCCTGGGGGGTGGGAACATTCAGTACTTC
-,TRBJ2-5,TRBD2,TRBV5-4,CASSLGLAGGSRETQYF,TGTGCCAGCAGCTTGGGCCTAGCGGGGGGAAGCCGGGAGACCCAGTACTTC
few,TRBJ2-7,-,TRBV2,CASSEGLATYEQYF,TGTGCCAGCAGTGAAGGGCTTGCCACCTACGAGCAGTACTTC
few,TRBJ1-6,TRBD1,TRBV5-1,CASSLVKQGVSYNSPLHF,TGCGCCAGCAGCTTGGTTAAGCAGGGGGTGTCTTATAATTCACCCCTCCACTTT
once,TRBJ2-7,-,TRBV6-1,CASGRPGFYEQYF,TGTGCCAGCGGGAGGCCGGGATTCTACGAGCAGTACTTC
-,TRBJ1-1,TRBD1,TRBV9,CASSPRQGAATEAFF,TGTGCCAGCAGCCCCCGACAGGGGGCGGCCACTGAAGCTTTCTTT
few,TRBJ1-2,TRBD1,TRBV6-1,CASSAGQVYGYTF,TGTGCCAGCAGCGCGGGACAGGTCTATGGCTACACCTTC
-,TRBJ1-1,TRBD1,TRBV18,CASSPSRQGGITEAFF,TGTGCCAGCTCACCATCGAGACAGGGAGGAATCACTGAAGCTTTCTTT
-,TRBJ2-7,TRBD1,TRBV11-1,CASSYMDRGSYEQYF,TGTGCCAGCAGCTACATGGACAGGGGTTCCTACGAGCAGTACTTC
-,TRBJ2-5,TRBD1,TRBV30,CAWSVYGTGGKGLNRYF,TGTGCCTGGAGTGTTTATGGTACAGGGGGCAAAGGCCTCAACCGGTACTTC
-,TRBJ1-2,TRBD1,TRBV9,CASSVTGQGAPSGGYTF,TGTGCCAGCAGCGTCACGGGACAGGGGGCACCGTCGGGTGGCTACACCTTC
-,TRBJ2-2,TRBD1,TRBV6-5,CASSYAGTANTGELFF,TGTGCCAGCAGTTACGCCGGGACAGCGAACACCGGGGAGCTGTTTTTT
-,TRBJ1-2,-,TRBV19,CASSPLTDYGYTF,TGTGCCAGTAGTCCACTGACAGACTATGGCTACACCTTC
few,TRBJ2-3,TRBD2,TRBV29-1,CSVQGLAESTDTQYF,TGCAGCGTTCAAGGACTAGCGGAAAGCACAGATACGCAGTATTTT
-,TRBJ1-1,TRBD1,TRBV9,CASSFTGVTEAFF,TGTGCCAGCAGCTTTACAGGGGTTACTGAAGCTTTCTTT
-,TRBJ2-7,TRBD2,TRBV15,CATSAMGAGGLYEQYF,TGTGCCACCAGCGCTATGGGGGCGGGAGGGCTCTACGAGCAGTACTTC
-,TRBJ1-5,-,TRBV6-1,CASSRALDSNQPQHF,TGTGCCAGCAGCAGGGCGCTGGATAGCAATCAGCCCCAGCATTTT
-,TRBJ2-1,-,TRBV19,CASSIPRAEMRDNEQFF,TGTGCCAGTAGTATCCCCCGAGCGGAAATGAGAGACAATGAGCAGTTCTTC
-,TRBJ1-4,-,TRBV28,CASSLRGAATNEKLFF,TGTGCCAGCAGTTTACGTGGGGCTGCAACTAATGAAAAACTGTTTTTT
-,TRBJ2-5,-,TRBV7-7,CASSATQGKETQYF,TGTGCTAGCAGCGCCACACAGGGAAAAGAGACCCAGTACTTC
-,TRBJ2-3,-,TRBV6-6,CATLDRSRTDTQYF,TGTGCCACCCTCGACAGAAGTCGCACAGATACGCAGTATTTT
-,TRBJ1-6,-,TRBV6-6,CASSYSMAGNSPLHF,TGTGCCAGCAGTTACTCAATGGCAGGGAATTCACCCCTCCACTTT
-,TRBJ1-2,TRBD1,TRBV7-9,CASSDRAHYGYTF,TGTGCCAGCAGCGACAGGGCCCACTATGGCTACACCTTC
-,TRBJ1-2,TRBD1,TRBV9,CASSAGGGTGGGYTF,TGTGCCAGCAGCGCTGGAGGGGGGACAGGGGGTGGCTACACCTTC
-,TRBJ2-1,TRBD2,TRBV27,CASQRTSGGLSSYNEQFF,TGTGCCAGCCAACGGACTAGCGGGGGTCTTAGCTCCTACAATGAGCAGTTCTTC
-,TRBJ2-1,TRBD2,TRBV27,CASSLGGLAGGPSSNEQFF,TGTGCCAGCAGTTTAGGGGGACTAGCGGGAGGGCCCTCCAGCAATGAGCAGTTCTTC
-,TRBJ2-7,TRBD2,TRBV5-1,CASSLWEGDEQYF,TGCGCCAGCAGCCTATGGGAGGGTGACGAGCAGTACTTC
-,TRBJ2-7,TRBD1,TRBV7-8,CASSRQGVAYEQYF,TGTGCCAGCAGCCGACAGGGGGTCGCCTACGAGCAGTACTTC
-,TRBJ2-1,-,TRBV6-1,CASSDVGAGAFTNEQFF,TGTGCCAGCAGTGACGTGGGGGCGGGGGCATTCACCAATGAGCAGTTCTTC
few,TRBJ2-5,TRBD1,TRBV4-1,CASSPDRGRKTQYF,TGCGCCAGCAGCCCTGACAGGGGGCGCAAGACCCAGTACTTC
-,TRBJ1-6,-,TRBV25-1,CASSELGRSGSPLHF,TGTGCCAGCAGTGAATTGGGCCGGAGCGGGTCACCCCTCCACTTT
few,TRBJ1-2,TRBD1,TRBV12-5,CASGEGQGLNYGYTF,TGTGCTAGTGGTGAGGGACAGGGCCTCAACTATGGCTACACCTTC